The 30 T cell receptor beta chains below all came from one sample that was sequenced in a study of T cells after yellow fever vaccination. TCRdb independently ran MiXCR on the 5' RACE reads; one entry per CDR3 protein. The sample records some 320,000 distinct CDR3 sequences, roughly 9.4% being singletons. Sequencing used PBMCs, obtained on the day of the first yellow fever vaccination. These receptors were taken from a man aged 18-30 years who received the YFV17D yellow fever vaccine.

This clonotype was observed a handful of times. V gene TRBV9 combines with J gene TRBJ2-3, with 12 bases identical to TRBD2. This CDR3 is 17 amino acids long. Germline V gene lookup returns CDR1 SGDLS and CDR2 YYNGEE. V shed 3 bases and J 1 base; nucleotides not matched to a gene: 6. CDR3 sequence reads: CASSARLAGEGTDTQYF. For the CDR3, the DNA is TGTGCCAGCAGCGCGCGACTAGCGGGGGAGGGCACAGATACGCAGTATTTT.

The chain is built from TRBV30 and TRBJ2-7, with a weak D call TRBD2 (6 bases). The CDR3 runs 12 residues. V shed 1 base and J shed 7 bases, with 11 bases lying between them. Germline V gives CDR1 GTSNPN, CDR2 SVGIG (reference sequence). DNA of the CDR3: TGTGCCTGGAGTGGGGGGGAGAGGGAGCAGTACTTC. Translated: CAWSGGEREQYF.

As regards this clonotype: A read error may explain this, as a much larger clone is one base away. The chain joins TRBV9 to TRBJ2-3, with D perhaps matching TRBD2 (5 bases). CDR3 length equals 12 residues. CDR1 and CDR2 from the germline V gene are SGDLS and YYNGEE. This CDR3 reads CASSVKEDTLYF. The CDR3 bases are TGTGCCAGCAGCGTAAAGGAGGATACGCTGTATTTT.

This chain connects TRBV7-8 to TRBJ1-2, with D maybe TRBD1 (6 bases). The CDR3 is 15 amino acids. The germline CDR1 and CDR2 sequences are SGHVS and FQNEAQ. The V end was cut by 4 bases, the J end by 3 bases, with 15 bases between. CDR3 protein: CASSSQGRGYYGYTF. DNA of the CDR3: TGTGCCAGCAGCTCCCAGGGCAGGGGCTACTATGGCTACACCTTC. The whole variable domain, remainder taken from reference TRBV7-8 and TRBJ1-2, is GAGVSQSPRYKVAKRGQDVALRCDPISGHVSLFWYQQALGQGPEFLTYFQNEAQLDKSGLPSDRFFAERPEGSVSTLKIQRTQQEDSAVYLCASSSQGRGYYGYTFGSGTRLTVV.

This clonotype was observed at least ten times. The chain links TRBV29-1 to TRBJ1-2; 8 bases match TRBD1. The CDR3 sequence is 15 residues long. The junction had 9 bases not matched to a gene; V was cut back by 5 bases and J by 1 base. Germline V CDR1 and CDR2: SQVTM, ANQGSEA. The CDR3 DNA follows: TGCAGCGTTTCGGCAGGGGGCCCACTTAACTATGGCTACACCTTC. This sequence encodes CSVSAGGPLNYGYTF.

The rearrangement joins TRBV9 to TRBJ2-2, with D uncertain. The CDR3 runs to 15 residues. The V end lost 0 bases, the J end lost 7 bases, and 13 bases lay between the germline ends. Germline V gene lookup returns CDR1 SGDLS and CDR2 YYNGEE. The CDR3 region is CASSVEVSPGGELFF. The DNA of the CDR3 is TGTGCCAGCAGCGTAGAGGTCAGCCCGGGCGGGGAGCTGTTTTTT.

This clonotype showed up just a few times. The chain joins TRBV7-6 to TRBJ2-1, with TRBD2 matching over 7 bases. Looked up from germline, CDR1 is SGHVS and CDR2 is FNYEAQ. This CDR3 comprises 15 residues. The V gene end was trimmed by 1 base and the J gene end by 5 bases; junction bases not matched to a gene: 5. Here the CDR3 DNA reads TGTGCCAGCAGCTTAGGCAGCGGGGCGCACAATGAGCAGTTCTTC. Its translation is CASSLGSGAHNEQFF.

This clonotype was counted a few times. The V call is TRBV6-1, the J call TRBJ2-7; 8 bases map to TRBD1. This CDR3 contains 13 residues. V was clipped by 5 bases and J by 11 bases; unmatched bases: 11. Germline-derived CDR1 and CDR2 are MNHNS and SASEGT. CDR3 amino acids: CASSPRQGSIEYV. DNA of the CDR3: TGTGCCAGCAGTCCCCGACAGGGGTCAATAGAGTACGTC.

The J gene is TRBJ2-5, the V gene TRBV18, with TRBD1 matching over 7 bases. The CDR3 covers 15 residues. J lost 4 bases, V lost 2 bases, and 7 bases had no gene match. Germline V gene sequence: CDR1 KGHSH, CDR2 LQKENI. CDR3 DNA sequence: TGTGCCAGCTCACCAGGGGGCGACAGGGTAGAGACCCAGTACTTC. Translating gives CASSPGGDRVETQYF.

This clonotype was counted only a few times. CDR3 DNA: TGCAGTGCTCAATCTCCATCCGAGGGAAACACCATATATTTT. The encoded protein is CSAQSPSEGNTIYF. V is TRBV20-1 and J is TRBJ1-3; D gene ambiguous. The V and J ends lost 5 bases and 4 bases respectively, with 15 bases between them. The CDR3 loop spans 14 amino acids. CDR1 and CDR2 (germline): DFQATT, SNEGSKA (reference sequence).

The V call is TRBV7-2, the J call TRBJ1-4; weak D call: TRBD1 (5 bases). V was cut by 5 bases and J by 10 bases, with 23 bases left in between. This CDR3 has 16 residues. CDR1 SGHTA and CDR2 FQGNSA come from the germline V gene. The CDR3 bases are TGTGCCAGCAGCCCACCGGCGGGTCAGGGAACCGGAAAACTGTTTTTT. This translates into CASSPPAGQGTGKLFF.

This clonotype was counted only a few times. Written as DNA, the CDR3 is TGTGCCAGCAGTTTAGGGGGGACCCACACCGGGGAGCTGTTTTTT. Translating gives CASSLGGTHTGELFF. This chain connects TRBV12-3 or TRBV12-4 to TRBJ2-2; tentatively, D is TRBD1 or TRBD2 (5 bases each). With 1 base removed from V and 3 bases from J, the gap between germline ends came to 9 bases. This CDR3 spans 15 amino acids.

This clonotype was recorded a few times. The chain combines TRBV4-1 with TRBJ1-2; D perhaps matches TRBD1 (5 bases). Germline CDR1 reads MGHRA; CDR2 reads YSYEKL. Trimming took off 0 bases at V and 6 bases at J, with 11 bases between the two ends. The CDR3 runs to 14 residues. The DNA of the CDR3 is TGCGCCAGCAGCCAAGATCTTAGGGGCGATGGCTACACCTTC. This translates into CASSQDLRGDGYTF.

The chain is built from TRBV4-3 and TRBJ2-3; D gene uncertain. The CDR3 totals 14 residues. V lost 5 bases and J 4 bases, leaving 13 bases between the germline ends. Per the germline V gene, CDR1 is LGHNA and CDR2 is YSLEER. Written as DNA, the CDR3 is TGCGCCAGCAGCTCAGGCCTTTCGGCAGATACGCAGTATTTT. Its translation is CASSSGLSADTQYF.

There are many counts of this clonotype. The chain couples TRBV12-3 or TRBV12-4 to TRBJ2-1, with TRBD2 matching 10 bases. Unmatched junction bases numbered 3, after V lost 6 bases and J lost 7 bases. The CDR3 is 13 amino acids. DNA for the CDR3: TGTGCCAGCAGACCTAGCGGGGGAAATGAGCAGTTCTTC. Translated, it gives CASRPSGGNEQFF.

This clonotype was detected only a few times. The gene calls are TRBV4-1 and TRBJ2-3; no clear D. Trimming left V 1 base short and J 0 bases short, with 5 bases between. This CDR3 is built from 14 residues. From germline, CDR1 is MGHRA and CDR2 YSYEKL. CDR3 bases: TGCGCCAGCAGCCAAGGGCATAGCACAGATACGCAGTATTTT. Its translation is CASSQGHSTDTQYF.

This clonotype has a count of ten or more. The rearrangement joins TRBV7-8 to TRBJ2-2; the match to TRBD1 covers 12 bases. Germline lookup yields CDR1 SGHVS and CDR2 FQNEAQ. The CDR3 sequence is 15 residues long. V gave up 5 bases and J gave up 6 bases; unmatched junction bases: 4. The CDR3: CASSRDRGLPGELFF. The CDR3 DNA is TGTGCCAGCAGCCGGGACAGGGGGCTGCCCGGGGAGCTGTTTTTT.

The J gene is TRBJ2-6, the V gene TRBV4-3; the D is unclear. This CDR3 is 17 amino acids long. The germline V gene encodes CDR1 LGHNA and CDR2 YSLEER. The CDR3 DNA sequence: TGCGTCACCTGGCAGCAGATGCGCACCGCTGGGGCCAACGTCCTGACTTTC. It is translated as CVTWQQMRTAGANVLTF.

The genes are TRBV7-9 and TRBJ2-7; unclear D gene. This CDR3 is built from 14 residues. CDR1 is SEHNR and CDR2 is FQNEAQ in the germline V gene (reference sequence). The ends were cut back, 1 base at V and 2 bases at J, with 9 bases in the middle. In DNA, the CDR3 is TGTGCCAGCAGCTTAGTTGGGGTGCCCTACGAGCAGTACGTC. Translating gives CASSLVGVPYEQYV.

This sequence joins TRBV6-5 and TRBJ1-2; 7 bases align to TRBD1. CDR1 is MNHEY, CDR2 SVGAGI, per germline. The CDR3 spans 15 residues. V lost 2 bases, J lost 8 bases, and 11 bases stayed unmatched. The CDR3 coding sequence is TGTGCCAGCAGTTACCTTAACAGGGGAACACCCGGCTACACCTTC. It encodes CASSYLNRGTPGYTF.

This clonotype showed up just a few times. CDR3: CASPLPRLNTEAFF. The CDR3 DNA reads TGTGCCAGTCCGCTCCCGAGATTGAACACTGAAGCTTTCTTT. The chain uses TRBV19 and TRBJ1-1; no clear D. The V and J ends lost 8 bases and 0 bases respectively, with 13 bases between them. The length of the CDR3 is 14 residues. Germline V gives CDR1 LNHDA, CDR2 SQIVND (reference sequence).

The CDR3 sequence is CASSLVGAGDTQYF. In nucleotides, the CDR3 is TGTGCCAGCAGCTTAGTTGGGGCTGGGGATACGCAGTATTTT. This chain connects TRBV7-8 to TRBJ2-3; maybe TRBD1 (5 bases). CDR1 SGHVS and CDR2 FQNEAQ come from the germline V gene. The CDR3 length is 14 residues. V was clipped by 1 base and J by 6 bases, with 11 bases between them.

This clonotype was seen only a few times. This sequence joins TRBV4-3 and TRBJ2-6, with a possible D match to TRBD2 (6 bases). V was cut by 1 base and J by 4 bases, with 14 bases left in between. This CDR3 has 17 residues. Germline CDR1 and CDR2: LGHNA and YSLEER. CDR3 nucleotides: TGCGCCAGCAGCCAAGTACCTGGAGGGGACGGGGCCAACGTCCTGACTTTC. Residues: CASSQVPGGDGANVLTF.

In its sample, this clonotype was seen many times. The chain is built from TRBV13 and TRBJ2-2; maybe TRBD1 (5 bases). CDR1 PRHDT and CDR2 FYEKMQ come from the germline V gene (reference sequence). Trimming removed 0 bases at V and 5 bases at J, with 13 bases between. This CDR3 comprises 16 residues. The CDR3 DNA is TGTGCCAGCAGCTTAGGTGCAGGGAAAGAGACCGGGGAGCTGTTTTTT. Residues: CASSLGAGKETGELFF.

This clonotype has just a few counts. The gene calls are TRBV4-1 and TRBJ2-2; a weak D match, TRBD2 (6 bases). V was clipped by 0 bases and J by 6 bases, with 14 bases between them. CDR3 size: 16 residues. Per germline, CDR1 MGHRA and CDR2 YSYEKL. In DNA form, the CDR3 reads TGCGCCAGCAGCCAAGATGAGAGCGGGTGGGCCGGGGAGCTGTTTTTT. It specifies CASSQDESGWAGELFF.

This clonotype came up a few times. This chain links TRBV20-1 with TRBJ1-5, with D maybe TRBD1 (5 bases). The CDR3 is 12 amino acids. From germline, CDR1 is DFQATT and CDR2 SNEGSKA (reference sequence). V lost 4 bases and J 2 bases, leaving 6 bases between the germline ends. The CDR3 nucleotides are TGCAGTGCTATGACAGGCAATCAGCCCCAGCATTTT. Residues: CSAMTGNQPQHF.

This clonotype showed up just a few times. V and J are TRBV7-2 and TRBJ1-1; 8 bases are shared with TRBD1. Unmatched junction bases numbered 9, after V lost 2 bases and J lost 7 bases. The CDR3 sequence is 15 residues long. Germline CDR1 is SGHTA and CDR2 is FQGNSA. CDR3: CASSLRPQGAIEAFF. Here the CDR3 DNA reads TGTGCCAGCAGCTTACGTCCCCAGGGGGCTATTGAAGCTTTCTTT.

In this sample, this clonotype turned up a few times. The rearrangement links TRBV5-5 to TRBJ2-3; TRBD2 agrees at 7 bases. The J segment lost 4 bases and the V segment lost 4 bases, leaving 12 bases of the junction unmatched. CDR3 length: 16 residues. Per germline, CDR1 SGHKS and CDR2 YYEKEE (reference sequence). As DNA, the CDR3 is TGTGCCAGCAGCCTCCGACCGACTAGCTACGCAGATACGCAGTATTTT. Its protein is CASSLRPTSYADTQYF.

This clonotype showed up just a few times. V and J are TRBV7-8 and TRBJ2-3; D is unclear. This CDR3 has 14 amino acids. The V end lost 7 bases, the J end lost 2 bases, and 13 bases lay between the germline ends. Germline V CDR1 and CDR2: SGHVS, FQNEAQ. CDR3 residues: CASTVRDLTDTQYF. CDR3 coding DNA: TGTGCCAGCACGGTCCGAGATCTCACAGATACGCAGTATTTT.

This clonotype showed up many times. DNA of the CDR3: TGTGCCAGCAGCCACTACGGGGGAGAGCAGTTCTTC. As protein: CASSHYGGEQFF. V is TRBV11-2 and J is TRBJ2-1, with D maybe TRBD2 (6 bases). Trimming removed 5 bases at V and 10 bases at J, with 12 bases between. Looked up from germline, CDR1 is SGHAT and CDR2 is FQNNGV. There are 12 residues in the CDR3.